The 2 T cell receptor beta chains in this list originate from one sample, sequenced in a study of shared clonotypes between healthy human individuals. Sequenced by immunoSEQ multiplex PCR; TCRdb stores in-frame clones only, minus some. The sample shows hundreds of thousands of clones, roughly 70% of them seen only once. The material sequenced was memory CD4+ T cells sorted from blood. Sample subset: CD45RA-negative fraction. These receptors were collected from a woman aged 25 to 39 in good health.

This chain joins TRBV5-1 and TRBJ1-5; no clear D. The CDR3 extends over 15 amino acids. V was cut by 3 bases and J by 2 bases, with 12 bases left in between. Germline CDR1 is SGHRS and CDR2 is YFSETQ. The CDR3 nucleotides are TGCGCCAGCAGCTCCGCAGGAGAGGGCAATCAGCCCCAGCATTTT. Translating it yields CASSSAGEGNQPQHF.

The genes are TRBV29-1 and TRBJ2-1, with 7 bases lining up with TRBD1. The CDR3 sequence is 14 residues long. Germline CDR1 reads SQVTM; CDR2 reads ANQGSEA. Germline trimming cut 0 bases from V and 5 bases from J; bases unmatched to any gene: 4. CDR3 DNA: TGCAGCGTTGAAGACAGGGGGAACAACAATGAGCAGTTCTTC. It encodes CSVEDRGNNNEQFF.